This T cell receptor (beta chain) was sequenced for a study of T cells in Graves' hyperthyroidism and ophthalmopathy. TCR beta CDR3 regions were amplified from RNA transcripts. Initially, a first-round RT-PCR of the TCR CDR3 employed the HTBI primer set. Using its own MiXCR run on the multiplex PCR reads, TCRdb lists one record per CDR3 protein. The table lists fewer than 900,000 distinct CDR3 sequences, roughly 15% of them singletons. Clinical symptoms, serum thyroxine, TRAb, thyroid ultrasound and orbital computed tomography established diagnosis. V was pared by 2 bases and J by 1 base, with 15 bases between. CDR1 is MNHNS and CDR2 is SASEGT in the germline V gene. The CDR3 is made up of 17 amino acids.

This TCR came from a young man with Graves' hyperthyroidism. The chain links TRBV6-1 to TRBJ2-4; D ambiguous. Sequences were obtained from blood. The CDR3 DNA sequence: TGTGCCAGCAGTGAATTCGGAAACCTGGGGGCCAAAAACATTCAGTACTTC. Its translation: CASSEFGNLGAKNIQYF.